This T cell receptor (beta chain) was sequenced during a study of shared clonotypes between healthy human individuals. Donors had no recently reported acute infections or vaccinations and were HIV-negative. The authors divided CD4+ cells into CD45RA+ naive and CD45RA-negative memory subsets. Findings and limits, study-wide: When compared with the clonotypes that were shared by all four sorted-subset donors, the non-shared clonotypes turned out to have lower generation probabilities.

On this clone itself: Antigen: not known.

With 4 bases removed from V and 0 bases from J, the gap between germline ends came to 12 bases. Looked up from germline, CDR1 is SGHTA and CDR2 is FQGNSA. This CDR3 has 16 residues. DNA at about 0.2 ug, 25,000 to 35,000 T cell genomes, went into sorted-subset replicate PCRs. The table came from immunoSEQ multiplex PCR; TCRdb's copy has only in-frame clones and leaves some out. The sample yields millions of clones, approximately 93% seen once. The clonotype was recovered from a man between 18 and 29 years old in good health. Some clones in this sample may be carry-over from other donors' samples. V gene TRBV7-2 combines with J gene TRBJ2-2; tentative D call: TRBD1 (5 bases). The sequenced sample was naive CD4+ T cells from PBMCs. This sample's subset: CD45RA+ positively selected. CDR3: CASSSSWTPNTGELFF. CDR3 coding DNA: TGTGCCAGCAGCTCCTCGTGGACACCGAACACCGGGGAGCTGTTTTTT.